The 6 T cell receptor beta chains given below trace back to one sample, sequenced in a study of early T cells in non-severe SARS-CoV-2 infection. One entry per CDR3 protein results from TCRdb running MiXCR on the 5' RACE reads. The sample carries just under 90,000 distinct CDR3 sequences, approximately 15% recorded once. The sequenced material came from whole blood. The receptor set was obtained from an adult who was a healthcare worker with PCR-confirmed SARS-CoV-2 infection or an uninfected control (not recorded which).

The rearrangement links TRBV9 to TRBJ2-7; D possibly matches TRBD1 or TRBD2 (5 bases each). The length of the CDR3 is 16 residues. Deletions cut 3 bases from V and 3 bases from J, with 19 bases between. Per the germline V gene, CDR1 is SGDLS and CDR2 is YYNGEE. The CDR3 bases are TGTGCCAGCAGCGAGAGGCTCCAGGGTGGGAGCTACGAGCAGTACTTC. Its translation is CASSERLQGGSYEQYF.

This sequence joins TRBV24-1 and TRBJ2-5; no clear D gene. The germline V gene encodes CDR1 KGHDR and CDR2 SFDVKD. The germline V and J ends were trimmed by 2 bases and 2 bases, with 2 bases remaining between them. This CDR3 is built from 12 residues. The CDR3 nucleotides read TGTGCCACCAGTGATTCACAAGAGACCCAGTACTTC. As protein: CATSDSQETQYF.

The chain couples TRBV9 to TRBJ1-2, with 9 positions matching TRBD1. The V gene's germline CDR1 is SGDLS and CDR2 YYNGEE. The CDR3 totals 15 residues. The ends lost 0 bases at V and 6 bases at J; junction bases unmatched: 6. This chain's CDR3 is CASSVEGQGLHGYTF. The CDR3 DNA sequence: TGTGCCAGCAGCGTAGAGGGACAGGGACTCCATGGCTACACCTTC.

The chain carries TRBV6-5 and TRBJ2-2, with unresolved D. This CDR3 has 13 residues. The ends were cut back, 4 bases at V and 2 bases at J, with 5 bases in the middle. The germline V gene encodes CDR1 MNHEY and CDR2 SVGAGI. The CDR3 here is CASSFLNTGELFF. DNA of the CDR3: TGTGCCAGCAGTTTTCTTAACACCGGGGAGCTGTTTTTT.

This chain links TRBV5-1 with TRBJ2-6; D possibly corresponds to TRBD2 (6 bases). Germline CDR1 is SGHRS and CDR2 is YFSETQ. V lost 1 base and J 1 base, leaving 9 bases between the germline ends. The CDR3 covers 16 residues. CDR3 nucleotide sequence: TGCGCCAGCAGCTTGTTGGCGGGATCTGGGGCCAACGTCCTGACTTTC. Translated: CASSLLAGSGANVLTF.

This clonotype was observed at least ten times. The CDR3 DNA follows: TGTGCCAGCAGCCAAGAGCTGGGGGCGTGGACCGGGGAGCTGTTTTTT. Its protein is CASSQELGAWTGELFF. The rearrangement links TRBV3-1 to TRBJ2-2; tentative D call: TRBD1 (6 bases). This CDR3 region has 16 residues. The germline V and J ends were trimmed by 0 bases and 5 bases, with 13 bases remaining between them. Germline V gene sequence: CDR1 LGHDT, CDR2 YNNKEL (reference sequence). Full variable domain (remainder filled in from reference TRBV3-1 and TRBJ2-2): DTAVSQTPKYLVTQMGNDKSIKCEQNLGHDTMYWYKQDSKKFLKIMFSYNNKELIINETVPNRFSPKSPDKAHLNLHINSLELGDSAVYFCASSQELGAWTGELFFGEGSRLTVL.